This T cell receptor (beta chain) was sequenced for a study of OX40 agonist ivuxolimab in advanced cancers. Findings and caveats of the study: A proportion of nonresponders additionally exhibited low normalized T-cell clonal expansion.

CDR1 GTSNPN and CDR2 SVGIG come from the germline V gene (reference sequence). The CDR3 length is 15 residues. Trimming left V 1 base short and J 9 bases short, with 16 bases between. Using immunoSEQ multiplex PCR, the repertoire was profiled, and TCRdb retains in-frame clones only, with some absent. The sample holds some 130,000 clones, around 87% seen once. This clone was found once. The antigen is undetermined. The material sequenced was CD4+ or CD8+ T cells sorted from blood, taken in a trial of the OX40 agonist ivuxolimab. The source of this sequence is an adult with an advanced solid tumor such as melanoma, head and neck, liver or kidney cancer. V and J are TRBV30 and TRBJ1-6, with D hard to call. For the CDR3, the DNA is TGTGCCTGGAGTGCGGGATCCCTGGGTAGTTCACCCCTCCACTTT. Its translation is CAWSAGSLGSSPLHF. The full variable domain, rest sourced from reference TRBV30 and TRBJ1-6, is SQTIHQWPATLVQPVGSPLSLECTVEGTSNPNLYWYRQAAGRGLQLLFYSVGIGQISSEVPQNLSASRPQDRQFILSSKKLLLSDSGFYLCAWSAGSLGSSPLHFGNGTRLTVT.